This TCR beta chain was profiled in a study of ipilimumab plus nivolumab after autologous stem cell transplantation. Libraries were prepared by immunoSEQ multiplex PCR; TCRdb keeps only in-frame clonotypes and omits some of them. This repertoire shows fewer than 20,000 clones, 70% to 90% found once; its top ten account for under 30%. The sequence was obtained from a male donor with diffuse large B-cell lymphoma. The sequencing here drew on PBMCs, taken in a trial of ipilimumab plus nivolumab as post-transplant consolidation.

The CDR3 protein is CASSQIRGTYNSPLHF. The CDR3 DNA reads TGCGCCAGCAGCCAAATAAGAGGTACCTATAATTCACCCCTCCACTTT. The chain links TRBV4-1 to TRBJ1-6; unclear D gene. From germline, CDR1 is MGHRA and CDR2 YSYEKL. There are 16 residues in the CDR3. V gave up 2 bases and J gave up 2 bases, with 10 bases separating them.